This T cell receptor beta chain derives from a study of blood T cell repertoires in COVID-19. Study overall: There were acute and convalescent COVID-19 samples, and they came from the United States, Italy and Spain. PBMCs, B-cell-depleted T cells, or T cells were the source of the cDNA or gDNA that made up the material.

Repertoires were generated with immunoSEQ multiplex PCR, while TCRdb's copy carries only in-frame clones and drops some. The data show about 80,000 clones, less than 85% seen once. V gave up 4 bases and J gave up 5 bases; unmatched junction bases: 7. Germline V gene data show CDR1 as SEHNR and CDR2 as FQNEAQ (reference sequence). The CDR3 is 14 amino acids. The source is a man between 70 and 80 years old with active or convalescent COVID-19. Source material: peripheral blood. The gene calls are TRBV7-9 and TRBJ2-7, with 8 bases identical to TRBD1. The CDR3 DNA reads TGTGCCAGCAGCTCCGGACAGGGATCGGACGAGCAGTACTTC. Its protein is CASSSGQGSDEQYF.